What follows is one T cell receptor beta chain and its context. As yet, its antigen is unknown. Deletions cut 3 bases from V and 8 bases from J, with 14 bases between. The CDR3 runs 14 residues. The germline CDR1 and CDR2 sequences are SGHTA and FQGNSA. These data originate in a study of cytomegalovirus exposure and HLA in healthy donors. General study points: TCR beta sequences reportedly predicted the HLA-A and HLA-B alleles of most subjects accurately.

PCR primers comprised 60 Vbeta and 13 Jbeta primers. Repertoires were generated with immunoSEQ multiplex PCR, while TCRdb's copy carries only in-frame clones and drops some. The table shows roughly 160,000 clones, with about two thirds occurring only once. The TCR was taken from a young woman in good health and CMV-seronegative. This chain uses TRBV7-2 with TRBJ2-4; D is unresolved. Input material: PBMCs. CDR3 DNA: TGTGCCAGCAGCTTGAGAAGATCCGATCACATTCAGTACTTC. Translating it yields CASSLRRSDHIQYF.